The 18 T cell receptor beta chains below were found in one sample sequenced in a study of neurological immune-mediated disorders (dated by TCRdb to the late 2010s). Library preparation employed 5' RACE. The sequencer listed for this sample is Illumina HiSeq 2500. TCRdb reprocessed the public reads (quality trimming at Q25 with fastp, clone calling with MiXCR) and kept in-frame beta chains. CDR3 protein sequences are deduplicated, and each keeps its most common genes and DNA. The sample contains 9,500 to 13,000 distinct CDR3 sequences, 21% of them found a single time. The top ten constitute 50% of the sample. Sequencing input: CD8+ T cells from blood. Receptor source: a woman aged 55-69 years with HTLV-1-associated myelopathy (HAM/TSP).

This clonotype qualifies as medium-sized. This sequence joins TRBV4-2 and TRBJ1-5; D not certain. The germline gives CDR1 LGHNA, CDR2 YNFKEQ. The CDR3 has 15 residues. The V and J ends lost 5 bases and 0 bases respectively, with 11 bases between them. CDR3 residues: CASSSSWASNQPQHF. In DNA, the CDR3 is TGTGCCAGCAGCTCAAGTTGGGCTAGCAATCAGCCCCAGCATTTT.

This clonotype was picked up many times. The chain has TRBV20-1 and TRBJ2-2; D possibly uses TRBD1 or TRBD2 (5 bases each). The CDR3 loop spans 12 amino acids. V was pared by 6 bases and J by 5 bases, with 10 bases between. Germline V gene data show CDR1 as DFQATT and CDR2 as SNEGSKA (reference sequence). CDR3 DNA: TGCAGTGCCGACTGGGGGACCGGGGAGCTGTTTTTT. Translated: CSADWGTGELFF.

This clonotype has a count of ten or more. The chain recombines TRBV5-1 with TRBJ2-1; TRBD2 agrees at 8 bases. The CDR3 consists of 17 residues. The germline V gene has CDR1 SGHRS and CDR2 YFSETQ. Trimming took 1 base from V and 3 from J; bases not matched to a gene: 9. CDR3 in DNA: TGCGCCAGCAGCTTGCCTTATAAACTAGCGGACTACAATGAGCAGTTCTTC. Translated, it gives CASSLPYKLADYNEQFF.

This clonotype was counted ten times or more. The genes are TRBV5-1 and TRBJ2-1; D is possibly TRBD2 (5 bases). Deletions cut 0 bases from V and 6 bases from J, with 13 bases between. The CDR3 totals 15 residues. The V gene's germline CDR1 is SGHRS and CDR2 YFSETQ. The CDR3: CASSLGLRRANEQFF. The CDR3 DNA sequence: TGCGCCAGCAGCTTGGGTCTGCGGCGGGCCAATGAGCAGTTCTTC.

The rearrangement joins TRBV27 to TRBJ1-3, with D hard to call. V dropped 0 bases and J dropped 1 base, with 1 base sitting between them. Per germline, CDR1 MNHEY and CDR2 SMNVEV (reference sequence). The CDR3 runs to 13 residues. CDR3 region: CASSLSSGNTIYF. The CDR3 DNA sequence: TGTGCCAGCAGTTTATCTTCTGGAAACACCATATATTTT.

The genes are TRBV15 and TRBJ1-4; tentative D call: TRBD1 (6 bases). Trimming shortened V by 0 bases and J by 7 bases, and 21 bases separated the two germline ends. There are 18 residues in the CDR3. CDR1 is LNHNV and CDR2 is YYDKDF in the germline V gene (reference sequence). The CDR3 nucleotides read TGTGCCACCAGCAGAGATAGGACAGTATCCCTCGGGACTGAAAAACTGTTTTTT. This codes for CATSRDRTVSLGTEKLFF.

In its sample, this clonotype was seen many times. The CDR3: CSARSYTGNSYEQYF. The CDR3 DNA sequence: TGCAGTGCTAGATCTTACACTGGGAACTCCTACGAGCAGTACTTC. The V call is TRBV20-1, the J call TRBJ2-7, with D uncertain. Germline CDR1 is DFQATT and CDR2 is SNEGSKA (reference sequence). V lost 2 bases to trimming and J lost 0 bases, with 14 bases between them. There are 15 residues in the CDR3.

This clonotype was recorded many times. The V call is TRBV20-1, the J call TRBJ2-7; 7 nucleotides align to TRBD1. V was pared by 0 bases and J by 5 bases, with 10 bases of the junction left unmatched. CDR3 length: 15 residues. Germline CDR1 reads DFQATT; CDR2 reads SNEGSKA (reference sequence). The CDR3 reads CSARDTMDRSDEQYF. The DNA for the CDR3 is TGCAGTGCTAGAGATACGATGGACAGGAGCGACGAGCAGTACTTC.

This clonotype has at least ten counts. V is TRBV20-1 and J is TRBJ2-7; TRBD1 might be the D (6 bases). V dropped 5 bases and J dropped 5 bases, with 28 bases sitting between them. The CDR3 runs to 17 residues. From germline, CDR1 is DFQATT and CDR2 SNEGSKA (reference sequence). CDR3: CSAYSGTTPHLIHEQYF. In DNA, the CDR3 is TGCAGTGCTTACTCCGGGACAACTCCCCATCTAATCCACGAGCAGTACTTC.

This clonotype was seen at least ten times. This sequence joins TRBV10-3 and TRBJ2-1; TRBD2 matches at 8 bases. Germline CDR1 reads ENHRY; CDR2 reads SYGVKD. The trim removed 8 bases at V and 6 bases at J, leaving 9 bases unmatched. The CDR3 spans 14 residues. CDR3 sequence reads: CAIGGLGKFNEQFF. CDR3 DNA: TGTGCCATCGGGGGACTAGGGAAATTCAATGAGCAGTTCTTC.

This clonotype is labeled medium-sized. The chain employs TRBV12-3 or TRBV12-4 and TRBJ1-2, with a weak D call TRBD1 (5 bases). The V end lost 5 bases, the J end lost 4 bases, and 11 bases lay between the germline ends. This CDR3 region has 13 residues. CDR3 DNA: TGTGCCAGCAGTCAAGGGACGGGCTATGGCTACACCTTC. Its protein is CASSQGTGYGYTF.

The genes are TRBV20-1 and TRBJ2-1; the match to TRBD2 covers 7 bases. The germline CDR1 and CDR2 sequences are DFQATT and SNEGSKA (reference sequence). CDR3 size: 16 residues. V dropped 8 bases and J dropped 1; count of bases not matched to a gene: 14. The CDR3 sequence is CSPTDGRRGSYNEQFF. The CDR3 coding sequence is TGCAGTCCTACCGACGGGAGGCGGGGGTCCTACAATGAGCAGTTCTTC.

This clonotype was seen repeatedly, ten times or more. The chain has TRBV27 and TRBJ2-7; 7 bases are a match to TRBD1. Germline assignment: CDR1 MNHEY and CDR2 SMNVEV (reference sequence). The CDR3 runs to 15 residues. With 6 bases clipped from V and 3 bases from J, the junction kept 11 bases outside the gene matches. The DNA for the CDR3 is TGTGCCAGCAGGGAAGCGACAGGGCCTGGCTACGAGCAGTACTTC. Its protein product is CASREATGPGYEQYF.

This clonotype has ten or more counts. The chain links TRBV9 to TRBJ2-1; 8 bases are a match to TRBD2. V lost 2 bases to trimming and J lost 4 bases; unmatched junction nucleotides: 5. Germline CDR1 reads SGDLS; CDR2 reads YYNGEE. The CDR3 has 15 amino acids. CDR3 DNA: TGTGCCAGCAGCGTTAGCGGGGAGACTTACAATGAGCAGTTCTTC. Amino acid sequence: CASSVSGETYNEQFF.

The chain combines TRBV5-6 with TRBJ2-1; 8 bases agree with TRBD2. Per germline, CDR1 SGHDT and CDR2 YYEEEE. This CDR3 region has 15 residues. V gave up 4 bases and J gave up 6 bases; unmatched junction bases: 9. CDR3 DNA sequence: TGTGCCAGCAGCCCACGGGGGGGGGCGGCCAATGAGCAGTTCTTC. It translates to CASSPRGGAANEQFF.

The CDR3 nucleotides read TGTGCCAGCAGCGTACCACAGTGGACAGGGGTCCGGCTCTTTGGCTACACCTTC. This codes for CASSVPQWTGVRLFGYTF. The chain links TRBV9 to TRBJ1-2, with 9 bases lining up with TRBD1. V gave up 1 base and J gave up 7 bases; unmatched junction bases: 17. The CDR3 loop spans 18 amino acids. CDR1 and CDR2 (germline): SGDLS, YYNGEE. Together with reference TRBV9 and TRBJ1-2, the CDR3 gives the full variable domain: DSGVTQTPKHLITATGQRVTLRCSPRSGDLSVYWYQQSLDQGLQFLIQYYNGEERAKGNILERFSAQQFPDLHSELNLSSLELGDSALYFCASSVPQWTGVRLFGYTFGSGTRLTVV.

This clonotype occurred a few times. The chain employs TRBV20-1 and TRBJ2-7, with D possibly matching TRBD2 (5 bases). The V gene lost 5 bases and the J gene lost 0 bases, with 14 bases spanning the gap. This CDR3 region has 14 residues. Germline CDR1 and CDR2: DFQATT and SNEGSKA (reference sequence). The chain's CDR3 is CSAGLGGPSYEQYF. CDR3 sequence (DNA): TGCAGTGCTGGCCTCGGCGGGCCCTCCTACGAGCAGTACTTC.

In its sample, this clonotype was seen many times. CDR3 nucleotides: TGTGCCAGTAGTATAGGGCAGGTTACCTACAATGAGCAGTTCTTC. This encodes CASSIGQVTYNEQFF. V is TRBV19 and J is TRBJ2-1; D uncertain. Germline V gene data show CDR1 as LNHDA and CDR2 as SQIVND (reference sequence). V lost 1 base to trimming and J lost 2 bases, with 9 bases between them. CDR3 length equals 15 residues.